This TCR beta chain was captured in a study of blood T cell repertoires in COVID-19. Study processing details: The authors estimated nucleated cell counts from reference gene primer amplification. Profiling relied on immunoSEQ multiplex PCR, and the TCRdb table lists in-frame clones only, not all of them. The V and J calls and clone size were taken over from that table, and D and trimming were inferred from the DNA. The sample shows under 300,000 clones, around 84% of them seen only once. The CDR3 is 13 residues long. V shed 3 bases and J 6 bases; nucleotides not matched to a gene: 5. The germline gives CDR1 SGHTA, CDR2 FQGNSA.

V usage is TRBV7-2 and J usage is TRBJ2-7, with 7 bases identical to TRBD1. The sample consisted of peripheral blood. The clonotype originates from a man aged 40-49 years who had recovered from COVID-19. The CDR3 bases are TGTGCCAGCAGCTTGAAGACAGGGACCGAGCAGTACTTC. It specifies CASSLKTGTEQYF.